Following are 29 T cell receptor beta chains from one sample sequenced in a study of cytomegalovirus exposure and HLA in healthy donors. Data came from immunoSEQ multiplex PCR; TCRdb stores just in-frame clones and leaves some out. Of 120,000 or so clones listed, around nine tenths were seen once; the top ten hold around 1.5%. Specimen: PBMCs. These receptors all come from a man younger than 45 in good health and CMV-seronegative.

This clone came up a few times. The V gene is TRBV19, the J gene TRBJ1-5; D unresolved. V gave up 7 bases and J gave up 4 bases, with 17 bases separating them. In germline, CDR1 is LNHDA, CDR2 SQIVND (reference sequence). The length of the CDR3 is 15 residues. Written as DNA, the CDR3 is TGTGCCAGTACCGTAGGAAGAGGAGTTAATCAGCCCCAGCATTTT. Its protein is CASTVGRGVNQPQHF.

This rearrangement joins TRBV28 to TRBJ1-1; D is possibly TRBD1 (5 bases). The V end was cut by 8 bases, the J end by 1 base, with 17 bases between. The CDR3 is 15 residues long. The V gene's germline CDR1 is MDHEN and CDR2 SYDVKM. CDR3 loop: CASGLGGGGNTEAFF. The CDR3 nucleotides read TGTGCCAGCGGCTTAGGAGGCGGGGGGAACACTGAAGCTTTCTTT. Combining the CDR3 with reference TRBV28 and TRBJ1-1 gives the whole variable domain DVKVTQSSRYLVKRTGEKVFLECVQDMDHENMFWYRQDPGLGLRLIYFSYDVKMKEKGDIPEGYSVSREKKERFSLILESASTNQTSMYLCASGLGGGGNTEAFFGQGTRLTVV.

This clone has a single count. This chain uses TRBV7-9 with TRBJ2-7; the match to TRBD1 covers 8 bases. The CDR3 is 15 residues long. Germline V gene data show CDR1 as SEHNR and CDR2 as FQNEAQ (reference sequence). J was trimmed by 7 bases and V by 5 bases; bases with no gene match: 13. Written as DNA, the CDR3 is TGTGCCAGCAGCCCACGACAGGGGTGGGCGGAGGAGCAGTACTTC. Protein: CASSPRQGWAEEQYF.

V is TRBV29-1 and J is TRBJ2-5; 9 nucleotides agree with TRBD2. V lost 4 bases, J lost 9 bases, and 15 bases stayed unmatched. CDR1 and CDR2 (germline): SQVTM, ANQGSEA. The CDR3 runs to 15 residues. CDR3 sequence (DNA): TGCAGCGTTGTGTTCGGGCTAGCGGGACCATCGGCCCAGTACTTC. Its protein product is CSVVFGLAGPSAQYF. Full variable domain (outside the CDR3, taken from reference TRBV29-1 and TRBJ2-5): SAVISQKPSRDICQRGTSLTIQCQVDSQVTMMFWYRQQPGQSLTLIATANQGSEATYESGFVIDKFPISRPNLTFSTLTVSNMSPEDSSIYLCSVVFGLAGPSAQYFGPGTRLLVL.

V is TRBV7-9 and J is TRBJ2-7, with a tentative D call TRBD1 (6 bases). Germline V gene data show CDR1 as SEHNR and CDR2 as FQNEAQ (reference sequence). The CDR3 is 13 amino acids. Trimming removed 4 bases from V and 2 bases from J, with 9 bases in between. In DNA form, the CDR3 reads TGTGCCAGCAGCTCCCGGGACACCTACGAGCAGTACTTC. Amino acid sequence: CASSSRDTYEQYF.

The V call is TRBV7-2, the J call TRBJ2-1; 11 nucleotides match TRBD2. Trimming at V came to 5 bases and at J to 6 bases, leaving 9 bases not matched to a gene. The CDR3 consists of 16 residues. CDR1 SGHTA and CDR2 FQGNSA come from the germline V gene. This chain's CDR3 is CASSPSPGLAANEQFF. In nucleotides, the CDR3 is TGTGCCAGCAGCCCAAGTCCGGGACTAGCGGCCAATGAGCAGTTCTTC. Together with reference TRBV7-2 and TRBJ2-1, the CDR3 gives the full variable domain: GAGVSQSPSNKVTEKGKDVELRCDPISGHTALYWYRQSLGQGLEFLIYFQGNSAPDKSGLPSDRFSAERTGGSVSTLTIQRTQQEDSAVYLCASSPSPGLAANEQFFGPGTRLTVL.

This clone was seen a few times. The CDR3 coding sequence is TGTGCCATCAGGGACAGGGACAATTCACCCCTCCACTTT. Its protein is CAIRDRDNSPLHF. The chain recombines TRBV10-3 with TRBJ1-6, with TRBD1 matching 8 bases. V lost 6 bases to trimming and J lost 7 bases; unmatched junction nucleotides: 2. Germline V gives CDR1 ENHRY, CDR2 SYGVKD. CDR3 length: 13 amino acids.

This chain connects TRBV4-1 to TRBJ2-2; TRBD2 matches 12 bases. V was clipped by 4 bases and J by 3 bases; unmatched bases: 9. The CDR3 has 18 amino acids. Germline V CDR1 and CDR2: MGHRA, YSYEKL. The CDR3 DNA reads TGCGCCAGCAGCCGGACGGGACTAGCGGGCCGGGACACCGGGGAGCTGTTTTTT. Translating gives CASSRTGLAGRDTGELFF.

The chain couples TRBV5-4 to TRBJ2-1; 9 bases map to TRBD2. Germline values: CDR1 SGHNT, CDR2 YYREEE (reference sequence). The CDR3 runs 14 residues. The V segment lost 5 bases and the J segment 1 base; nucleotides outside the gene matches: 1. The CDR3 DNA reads TGTGCCAGCAGTACTAGCGGGTCCTACAATGAGCAGTTCTTC. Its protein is CASSTSGSYNEQFF.

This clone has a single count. Here the CDR3 reads CASSAPTDGGEKLFF. CDR3 nucleotide sequence: TGCGCCAGCAGCGCCCCGACAGACGGGGGGGAAAAACTGTTTTTT. J is TRBJ1-4 and V is TRBV5-1; D might be TRBD1 (5 bases). CDR3 size: 15 residues. The ends were cut back, 4 bases at V and 8 bases at J, with 18 bases in the middle. In germline, CDR1 is SGHRS, CDR2 YFSETQ.

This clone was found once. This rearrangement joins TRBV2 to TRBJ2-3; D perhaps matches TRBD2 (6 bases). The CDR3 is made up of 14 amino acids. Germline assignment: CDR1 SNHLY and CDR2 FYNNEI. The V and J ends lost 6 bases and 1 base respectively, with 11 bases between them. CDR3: CASRPGVGTDTQYF. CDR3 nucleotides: TGTGCCAGCAGACCGGGGGTAGGCACAGATACGCAGTATTTT. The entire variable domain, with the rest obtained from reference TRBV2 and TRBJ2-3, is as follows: EPEVTQTPSHQVTQMGQEVILRCVPISNHLYFYWYRQILGQKVEFLVSFYNNEISEKSEIFDDQFSVERPDGSNFTLKIRSTKLEDSAMYFCASRPGVGTDTQYFGPGTRLTVL.

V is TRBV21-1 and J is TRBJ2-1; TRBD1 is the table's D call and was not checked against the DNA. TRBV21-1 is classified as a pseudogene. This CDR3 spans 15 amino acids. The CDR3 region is CASSKVEDRVDEQFF. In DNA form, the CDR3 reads TGTGCCAGCAGCAAAGTTGAGGACAGGGTCGATGAGCAGTTCTTC.

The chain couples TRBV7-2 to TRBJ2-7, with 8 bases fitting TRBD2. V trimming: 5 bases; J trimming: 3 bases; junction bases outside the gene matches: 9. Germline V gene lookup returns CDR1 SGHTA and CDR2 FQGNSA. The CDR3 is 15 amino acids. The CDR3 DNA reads TGTGCCAGCAGCCACTCGGGGGGGGAATACTACGAGCAGTACTTC. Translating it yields CASSHSGGEYYEQYF. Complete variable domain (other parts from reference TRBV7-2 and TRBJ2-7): GAGVSQSPSNKVTEKGKDVELRCDPISGHTALYWYRQSLGQGLEFLIYFQGNSAPDKSGLPSDRFSAERTGGSVSTLTIQRTQQEDSAVYLCASSHSGGEYYEQYFGPGTRLTVT.

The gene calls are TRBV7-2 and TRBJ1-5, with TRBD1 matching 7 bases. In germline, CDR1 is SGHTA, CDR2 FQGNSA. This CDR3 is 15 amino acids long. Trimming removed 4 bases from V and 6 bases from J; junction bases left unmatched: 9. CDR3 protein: CASSSRQGRTQPQHF. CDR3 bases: TGTGCCAGCAGCTCAAGACAGGGTAGGACTCAGCCCCAGCATTTT.

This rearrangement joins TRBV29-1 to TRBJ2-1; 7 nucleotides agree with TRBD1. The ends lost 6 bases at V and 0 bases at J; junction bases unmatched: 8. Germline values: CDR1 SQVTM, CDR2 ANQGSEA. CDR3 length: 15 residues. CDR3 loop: CSVPRGQASYNEQFF. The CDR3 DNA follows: TGCAGCGTCCCCCGTGGACAGGCCTCCTACAATGAGCAGTTCTTC.

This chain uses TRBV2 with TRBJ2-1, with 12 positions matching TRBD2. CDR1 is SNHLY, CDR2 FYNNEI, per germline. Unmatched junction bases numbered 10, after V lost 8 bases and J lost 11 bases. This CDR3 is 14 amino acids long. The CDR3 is CASVVTSGRPKQFF. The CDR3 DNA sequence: TGTGCCAGCGTAGTAACTAGCGGGAGGCCGAAGCAGTTCTTC. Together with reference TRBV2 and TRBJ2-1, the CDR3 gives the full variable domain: EPEVTQTPSHQVTQMGQEVILRCVPISNHLYFYWYRQILGQKVEFLVSFYNNEISEKSEIFDDQFSVERPDGSNFTLKIRSTKLEDSAMYFCASVVTSGRPKQFFGPGTRLTVL.

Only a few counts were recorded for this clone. CDR3 in DNA: TGTGCCAGCAGCGCTAGAGGAGGCAATCAGCCCCAGCATTTT. Translated: CASSARGGNQPQHF. The chain combines TRBV6-5 with TRBJ1-5, with no clear D. This CDR3 contains 14 residues. Trimming stripped 6 bases from V and 2 bases from J, with 11 bases between. CDR1 is MNHEY, CDR2 SVGAGI, per germline.

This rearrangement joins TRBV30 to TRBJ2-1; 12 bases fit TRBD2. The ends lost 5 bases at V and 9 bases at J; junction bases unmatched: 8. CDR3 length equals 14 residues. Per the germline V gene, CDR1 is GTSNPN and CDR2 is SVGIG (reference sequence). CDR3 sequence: CAWDTTSGRSEQFF. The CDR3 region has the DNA TGTGCCTGGGATACGACTAGCGGGAGAAGTGAGCAGTTCTTC.

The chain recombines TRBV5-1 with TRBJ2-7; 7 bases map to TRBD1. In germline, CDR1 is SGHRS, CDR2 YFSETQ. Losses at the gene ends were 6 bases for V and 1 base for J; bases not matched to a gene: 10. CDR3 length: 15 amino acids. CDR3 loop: CASTPIPGQSYEQYF. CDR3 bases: TGCGCCAGCACCCCTATACCGGGACAGTCCTACGAGCAGTACTTC.

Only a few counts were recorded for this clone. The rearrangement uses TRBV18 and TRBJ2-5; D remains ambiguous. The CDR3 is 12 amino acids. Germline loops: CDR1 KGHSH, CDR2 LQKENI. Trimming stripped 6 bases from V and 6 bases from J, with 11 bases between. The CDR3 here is CASSSSGQTQYF. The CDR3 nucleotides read TGTGCCAGCTCGTCAAGTGGGCAGACCCAGTACTTC.

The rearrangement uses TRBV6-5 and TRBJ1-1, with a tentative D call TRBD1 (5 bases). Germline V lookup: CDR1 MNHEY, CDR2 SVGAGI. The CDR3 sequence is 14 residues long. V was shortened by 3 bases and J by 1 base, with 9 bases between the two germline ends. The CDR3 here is CASSYQGGNTEAFF. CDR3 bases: TGTGCCAGCAGTTATCAGGGCGGGAACACTGAAGCTTTCTTT.

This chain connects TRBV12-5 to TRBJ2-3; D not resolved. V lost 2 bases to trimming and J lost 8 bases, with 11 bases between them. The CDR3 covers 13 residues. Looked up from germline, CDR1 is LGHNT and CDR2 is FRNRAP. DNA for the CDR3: TGTGCTAGTGGTTTGTTTCTATCGGTTACGCAGTATTTT. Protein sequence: CASGLFLSVTQYF.

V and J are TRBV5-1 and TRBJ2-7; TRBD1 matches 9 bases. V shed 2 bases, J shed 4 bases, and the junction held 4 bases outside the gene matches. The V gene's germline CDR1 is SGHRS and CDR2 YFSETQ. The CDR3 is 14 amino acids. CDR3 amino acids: CASSLSGQGYEQYF. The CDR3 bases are TGCGCCAGCAGCTTATCGGGACAGGGTTACGAGCAGTACTTC. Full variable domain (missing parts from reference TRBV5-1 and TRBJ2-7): KAGVTQTPRYLIKTRGQQVTLSCSPISGHRSVSWYQQTPGQGLQFLFEYFSETQRNKGNFPGRFSGRQFSNSRSEMNVSTLELGDSALYLCASSLSGQGYEQYFGPGTRLTVT.

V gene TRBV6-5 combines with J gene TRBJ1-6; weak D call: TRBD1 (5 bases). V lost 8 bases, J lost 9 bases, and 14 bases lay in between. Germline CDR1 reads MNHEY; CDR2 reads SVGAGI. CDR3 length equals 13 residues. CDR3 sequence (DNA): TGTGCCAGCGCCCTGGGGCAGGGTTCACCCCTCCACTTT. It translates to CASALGQGSPLHF.

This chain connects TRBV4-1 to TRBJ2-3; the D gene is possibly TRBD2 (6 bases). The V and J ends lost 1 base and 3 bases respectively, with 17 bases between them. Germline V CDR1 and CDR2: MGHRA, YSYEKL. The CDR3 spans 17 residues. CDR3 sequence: CASSQGGDFPSTDTQYF. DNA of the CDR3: TGCGCCAGCAGCCAAGGCGGGGACTTCCCAAGTACAGATACGCAGTATTTT.

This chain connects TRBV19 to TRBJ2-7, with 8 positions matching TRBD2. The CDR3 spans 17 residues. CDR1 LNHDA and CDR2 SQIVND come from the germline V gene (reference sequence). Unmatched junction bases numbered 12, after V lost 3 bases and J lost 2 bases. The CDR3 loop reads CASSIVWVSGIPYEQYF. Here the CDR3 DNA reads TGTGCCAGTAGTATCGTCTGGGTTAGCGGGATCCCCTACGAGCAGTACTTC.

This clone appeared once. The CDR3 bases are TGTGCCAGCAGCACTAGGGACAGGGGGTTATACGAGCAGTACTTC. It specifies CASSTRDRGLYEQYF. The rearrangement links TRBV6-5 to TRBJ2-7; 11 positions match TRBD1. V shed 6 bases and J 4 bases; nucleotides not matched to a gene: 8. The germline gives CDR1 MNHEY, CDR2 SVGAGI. CDR3 size: 15 residues.

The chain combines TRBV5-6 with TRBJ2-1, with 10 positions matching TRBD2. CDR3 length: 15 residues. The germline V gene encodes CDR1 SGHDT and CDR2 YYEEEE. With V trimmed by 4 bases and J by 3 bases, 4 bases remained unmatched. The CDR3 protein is CASSPGTSVYNEQFF. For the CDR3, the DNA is TGTGCCAGCAGCCCCGGGACTAGCGTCTACAATGAGCAGTTCTTC.

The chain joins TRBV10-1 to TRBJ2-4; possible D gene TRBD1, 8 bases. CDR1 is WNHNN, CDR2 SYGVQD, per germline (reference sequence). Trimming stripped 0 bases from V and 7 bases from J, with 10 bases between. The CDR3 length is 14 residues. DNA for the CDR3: TGCGCCAGCAGTGAGTCACAGGGGGGGAACATTCAGTACTTC. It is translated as CASSESQGGNIQYF.